This T cell receptor beta chain is drawn from a study of immune cell composition in non-small cell lung cancer. Study observations and caveats: It was not proven that tumour-reactive clones equal dominant tumour-associated clones. Clones >0.5% enriched in tumour were rarer in adenocarcinoma (around 35%) than squamous (roughly 75%). Lung squamous cell carcinoma tumours had significantly higher top 10 clone scores and productive clonality than lung adenocarcinoma.

Libraries were prepared by immunoSEQ multiplex PCR; TCRdb keeps only in-frame clonotypes and omits some of them. The sample holds roughly 4,100 clones; under 80% are singletons and the top ten take under 30%. Template was genomic DNA from frozen, unsorted single-cell suspensions. CDR1 is MGHRA and CDR2 is YSYEKL in the germline V gene. The J segment lost 12 bases and the V segment lost 1 base, leaving 7 bases of the junction unmatched. This CDR3 has 15 amino acids. Worth noting for this clone: Its antigen remains unidentified.

Specimen: lung tumor tissue. The chain is built from TRBV4-1 and TRBJ2-1; 12 bases are shared with TRBD2. The receptor was isolated from a human donor with non-small cell lung cancer. The CDR3 DNA follows: TGCGCCAGCAGCCAAGGACTAGCGGGAGTGGAGGGGCAGTTCTTC. The encoded protein is CASSQGLAGVEGQFF.